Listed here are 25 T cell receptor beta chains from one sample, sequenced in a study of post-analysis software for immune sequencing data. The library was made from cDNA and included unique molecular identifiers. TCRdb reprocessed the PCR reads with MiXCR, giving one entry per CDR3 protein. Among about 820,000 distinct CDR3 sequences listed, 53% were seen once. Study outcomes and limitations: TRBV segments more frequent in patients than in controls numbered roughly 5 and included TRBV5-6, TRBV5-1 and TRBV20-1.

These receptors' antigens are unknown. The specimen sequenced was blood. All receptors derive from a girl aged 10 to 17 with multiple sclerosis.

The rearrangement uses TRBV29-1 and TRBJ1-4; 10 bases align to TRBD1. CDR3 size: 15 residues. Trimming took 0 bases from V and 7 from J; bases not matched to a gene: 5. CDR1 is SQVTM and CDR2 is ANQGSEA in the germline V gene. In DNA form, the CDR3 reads TGCAGCGTTGAAGAAATCCGGGACAGGGGTGAAAAACTGTTTTTT. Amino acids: CSVEEIRDRGEKLFF.

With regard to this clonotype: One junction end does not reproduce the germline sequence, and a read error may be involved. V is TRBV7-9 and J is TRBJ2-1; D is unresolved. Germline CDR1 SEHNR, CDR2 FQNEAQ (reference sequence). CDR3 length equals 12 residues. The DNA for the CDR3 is TGTGCCAGCACTCTTGGGGTCAATGAGCAGTTTTTC. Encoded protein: CASTLGVNEQFF.

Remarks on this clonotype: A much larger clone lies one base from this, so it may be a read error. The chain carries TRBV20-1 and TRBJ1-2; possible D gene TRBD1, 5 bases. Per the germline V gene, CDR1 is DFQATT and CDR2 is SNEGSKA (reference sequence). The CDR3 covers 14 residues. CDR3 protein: CSARSGGSNYGYAF. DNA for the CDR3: TGCAGTGCTAGATCCGGGGGGTCCAACTATGGCTACGCCTTC.

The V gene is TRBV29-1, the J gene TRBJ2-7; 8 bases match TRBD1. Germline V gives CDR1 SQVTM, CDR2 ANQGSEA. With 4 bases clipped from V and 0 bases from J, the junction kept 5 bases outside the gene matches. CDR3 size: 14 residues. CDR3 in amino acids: CSVGQGAFSYEQYF. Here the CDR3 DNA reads TGCAGCGTTGGGCAGGGGGCCTTCTCCTACGAGCAGTACTTC.

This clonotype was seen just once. The CDR3 region has the DNA TGTGCCAGCAGTTTAGGATGGACAGGCTCCTACGAGCAGTACTTC. Protein product: CASSLGWTGSYEQYF. This rearrangement joins TRBV12-3 or TRBV12-4 to TRBJ2-7, with TRBD1 matching 7 bases. The CDR3 totals 15 residues. V lost 1 base and J lost 0; bases outside the gene matches: 3.

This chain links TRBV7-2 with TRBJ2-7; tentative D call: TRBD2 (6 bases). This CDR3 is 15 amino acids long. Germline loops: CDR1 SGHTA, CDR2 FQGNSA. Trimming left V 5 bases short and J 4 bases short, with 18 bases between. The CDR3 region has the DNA TGTGCCAGCAGCCATCGGGGACTCGGCCTATACGAGCAGTACTTC. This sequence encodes CASSHRGLGLYEQYF.

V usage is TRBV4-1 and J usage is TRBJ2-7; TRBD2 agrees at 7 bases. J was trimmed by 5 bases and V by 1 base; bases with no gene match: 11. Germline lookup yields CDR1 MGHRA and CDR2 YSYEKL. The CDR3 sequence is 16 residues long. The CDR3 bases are TGCGCCAGCAGCCAAGCGCCACTAGCGACGTCTAACGAGCAGTACTTC. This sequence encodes CASSQAPLATSNEQYF.

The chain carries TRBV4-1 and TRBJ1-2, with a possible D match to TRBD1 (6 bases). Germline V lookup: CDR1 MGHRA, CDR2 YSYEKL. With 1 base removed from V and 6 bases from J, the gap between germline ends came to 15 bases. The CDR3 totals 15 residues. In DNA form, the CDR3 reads TGCGCCAGCAGCCAAGTCGAAGGTACAGGGCATGGCTACACCTTC. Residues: CASSQVEGTGHGYTF.

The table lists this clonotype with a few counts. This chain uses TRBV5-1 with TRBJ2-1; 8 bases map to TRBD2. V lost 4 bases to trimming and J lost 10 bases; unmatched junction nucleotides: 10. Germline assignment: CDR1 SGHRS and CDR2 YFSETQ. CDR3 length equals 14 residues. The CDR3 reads CASSRGTGGWEQFF. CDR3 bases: TGCGCCAGCAGCAGAGGAACGGGGGGGTGGGAGCAGTTCTTC.

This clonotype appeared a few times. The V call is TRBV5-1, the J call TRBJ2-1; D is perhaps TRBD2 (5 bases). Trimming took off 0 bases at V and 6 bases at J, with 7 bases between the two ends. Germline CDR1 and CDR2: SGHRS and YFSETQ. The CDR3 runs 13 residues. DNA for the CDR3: TGCGCCAGCAGCTTGGGACTACTCAATGAGCAGTTCTTC. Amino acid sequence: CASSLGLLNEQFF.

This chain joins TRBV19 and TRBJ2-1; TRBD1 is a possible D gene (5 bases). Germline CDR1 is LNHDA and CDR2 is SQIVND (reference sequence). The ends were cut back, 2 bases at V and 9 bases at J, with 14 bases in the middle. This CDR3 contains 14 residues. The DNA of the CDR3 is TGTGCCAGTAGTATAAGAGGCAGGGTGGGTGAGCAGTTCTTC. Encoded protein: CASSIRGRVGEQFF. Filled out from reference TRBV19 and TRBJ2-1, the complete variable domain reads DGGITQSPKYLFRKEGQNVTLSCEQNLNHDAMYWYRQDPGQGLRLIYYSQIVNDFQKGDIAEGYSVSREKKESFPLTVTSAQKNPTAFYLCASSIRGRVGEQFFGPGTRLTVL.

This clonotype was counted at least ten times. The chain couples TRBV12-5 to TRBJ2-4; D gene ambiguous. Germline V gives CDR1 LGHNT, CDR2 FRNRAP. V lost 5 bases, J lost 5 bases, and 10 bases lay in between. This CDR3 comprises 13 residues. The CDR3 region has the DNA TGTGCTAGTGGTGCAGAGCAGCAAAACATTCAGTACTTC. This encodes CASGAEQQNIQYF.

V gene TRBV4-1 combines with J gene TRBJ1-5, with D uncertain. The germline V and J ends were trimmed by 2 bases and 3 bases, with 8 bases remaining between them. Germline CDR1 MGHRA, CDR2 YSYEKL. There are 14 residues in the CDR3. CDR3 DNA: TGCGCCAGCAGCCAACTAGAGGACAATCAGCCCCAGCATTTT. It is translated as CASSQLEDNQPQHF.

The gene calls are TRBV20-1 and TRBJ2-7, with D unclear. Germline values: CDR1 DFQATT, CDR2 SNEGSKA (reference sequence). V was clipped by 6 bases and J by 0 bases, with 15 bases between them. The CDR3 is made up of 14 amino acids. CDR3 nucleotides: TGCAGTGCCAAAAGGAGACGAAGCTCCTACGAGCAGTACTTC. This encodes CSAKRRRSSYEQYF.

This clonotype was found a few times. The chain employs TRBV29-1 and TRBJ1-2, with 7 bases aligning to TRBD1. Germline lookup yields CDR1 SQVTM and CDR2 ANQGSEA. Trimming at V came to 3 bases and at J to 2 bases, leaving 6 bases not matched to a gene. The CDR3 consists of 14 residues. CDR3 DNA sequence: TGCAGCGTTGACCCGACAGGGCGGAACTATGGCTACACCTTC. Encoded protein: CSVDPTGRNYGYTF.

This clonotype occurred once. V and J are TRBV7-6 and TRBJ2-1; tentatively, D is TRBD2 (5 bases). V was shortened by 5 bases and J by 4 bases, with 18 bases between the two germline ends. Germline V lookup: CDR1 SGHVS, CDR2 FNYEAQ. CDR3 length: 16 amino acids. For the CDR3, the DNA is TGTGCCAGCAGCGGTAGCGTTTTTAGGTCTTACAATGAGCAGTTCTTC. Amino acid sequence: CASSGSVFRSYNEQFF.

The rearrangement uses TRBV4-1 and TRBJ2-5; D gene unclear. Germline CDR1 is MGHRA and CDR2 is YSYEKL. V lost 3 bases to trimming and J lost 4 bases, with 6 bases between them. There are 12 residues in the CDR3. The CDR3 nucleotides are TGCGCCAGCAGCCACCCGCTAGAGACCCAGTACTTC. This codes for CASSHPLETQYF.

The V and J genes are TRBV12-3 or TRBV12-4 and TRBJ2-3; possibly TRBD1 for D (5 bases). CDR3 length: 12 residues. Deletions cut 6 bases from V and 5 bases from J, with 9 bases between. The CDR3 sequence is CASRGDGDTQYF. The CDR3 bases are TGTGCCAGCAGAGGGGATGGAGATACGCAGTATTTT.

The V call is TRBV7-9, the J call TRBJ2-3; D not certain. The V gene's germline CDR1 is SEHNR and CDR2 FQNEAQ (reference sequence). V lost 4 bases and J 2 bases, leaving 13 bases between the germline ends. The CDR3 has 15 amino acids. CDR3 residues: CASSWGGGPTDTQYF. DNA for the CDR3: TGTGCCAGCAGCTGGGGTGGCGGACCCACAGATACGCAGTATTTT.

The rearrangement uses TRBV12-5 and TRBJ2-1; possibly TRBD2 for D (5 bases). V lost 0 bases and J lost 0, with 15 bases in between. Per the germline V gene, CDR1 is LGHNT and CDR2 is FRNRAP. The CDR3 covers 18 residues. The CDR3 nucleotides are TGTGCTAGTGGTTTGGTACCCGGCGGGTTTAGCTCCTACAATGAGCAGTTCTTC. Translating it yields CASGLVPGGFSSYNEQFF.

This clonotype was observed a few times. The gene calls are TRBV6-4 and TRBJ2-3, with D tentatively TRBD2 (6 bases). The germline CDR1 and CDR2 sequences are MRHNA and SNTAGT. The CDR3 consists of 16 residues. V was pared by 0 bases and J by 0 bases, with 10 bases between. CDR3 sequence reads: CASSDSPAGSTDTQYF. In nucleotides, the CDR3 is TGTGCCAGCAGTGACTCGCCGGCGGGAAGCACAGATACGCAGTATTTT.

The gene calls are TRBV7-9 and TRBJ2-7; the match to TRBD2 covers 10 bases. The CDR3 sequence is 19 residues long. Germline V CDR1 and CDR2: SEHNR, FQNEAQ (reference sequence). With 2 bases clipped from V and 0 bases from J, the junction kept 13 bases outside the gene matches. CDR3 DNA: TGTGCCAGCAGCTTACAGAGGGGAGTAGCGGGGGGACTCTCCTACGAGCAGTACTTC. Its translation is CASSLQRGVAGGLSYEQYF. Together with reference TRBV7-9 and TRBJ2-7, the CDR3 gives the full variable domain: DTGVSQNPRHKITKRGQNVTFRCDPISEHNRLYWYRQTLGQGPEFLTYFQNEAQLEKSRLLSDRFSAERPKGSFSTLEIQRTEQGDSAMYLCASSLQRGVAGGLSYEQYFGPGTRLTVT.

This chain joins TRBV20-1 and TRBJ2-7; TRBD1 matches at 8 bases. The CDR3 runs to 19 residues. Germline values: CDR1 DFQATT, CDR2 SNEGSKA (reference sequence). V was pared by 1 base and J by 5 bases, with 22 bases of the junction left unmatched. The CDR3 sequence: CSARAPGIGDRTGLNEQYF. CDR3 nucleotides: TGCAGTGCTAGAGCGCCAGGTATCGGAGATAGGACAGGGTTGAACGAGCAGTACTTC.

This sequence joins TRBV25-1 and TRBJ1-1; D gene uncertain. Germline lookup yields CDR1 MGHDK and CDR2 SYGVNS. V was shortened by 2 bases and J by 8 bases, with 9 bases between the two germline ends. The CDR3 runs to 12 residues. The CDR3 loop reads CASSEIGNEAFF. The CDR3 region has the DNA TGTGCCAGCAGTGAAATAGGGAACGAAGCTTTCTTT.

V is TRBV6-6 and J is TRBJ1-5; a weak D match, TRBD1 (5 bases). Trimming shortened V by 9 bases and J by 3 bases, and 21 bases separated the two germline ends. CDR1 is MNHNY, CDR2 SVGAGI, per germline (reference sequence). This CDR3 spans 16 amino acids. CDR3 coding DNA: TGTGCCAGTCTGGGACGACAAACGACTAACAATCAGCCCCAGCATTTT. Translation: CASLGRQTTNNQPQHF.